These T cell receptor beta chains were read from a single sample in a study of cytotoxic CD8 clonotypes in ibrutinib-treated CLL. Sequenced by immunoSEQ multiplex PCR; TCRdb stores in-frame clones only, minus some. Of 75,000 to 80,000 clones listed, roughly 83% were seen once; the top ten hold about 39%. Sample: PBMCs, taken after 24 months of ibrutinib treatment. The source is a human donor with chronic lymphocytic leukemia. Both conserved end residues are part of each CDR3. A D gene is named only where the DNA matches it firmly. Rows give clone size only sometimes, using once, few, many, or a class for an expanded clone.

size	D	J	V	CDR3	DNA
NA	NA	TRBJ2-2	TRBV7-2	CASSLIQGGSGELFF	TGTGCCAGCAGCCTTATCCAGGGTGGGTCCGGGGAGCTGTTTTTT
few	NA	TRBJ1-2	TRBV6-5	CASSYSGNGYTF	TGTGCCAGCAGTTACTCAGGGAATGGCTACACCTTC
many	NA	TRBJ1-5	TRBV28	CASTGQSNQPQHF	TGTGCCAGCACTGGGCAGAGCAATCAGCCCCAGCATTTT
NA	NA	TRBJ2-3	TRBV2	CASSQLPPPVAGTFADTQYF	TGTGCCAGCAGCCAACTACCTCCCCCGGTTGCGGGAACGTTCGCAGATACGCAGTATTTT
NA	TRBD1	TRBJ1-1	TRBV18	CASSHRGHPEAFF	TGTGCCAGCTCACACAGGGGGCACCCTGAAGCTTTCTTT
NA	TRBD2	TRBJ2-1	TRBV7-2	CASSSSGRYDEQFF	TGTGCCAGCAGCTCTAGCGGGAGATACGATGAGCAGTTCTTC
NA	TRBD1	TRBJ1-5	TRBV4-3	CASSQDLQGDQPQHF	TGCGCCAGCAGCCAAGATCTACAGGGGGATCAGCCCCAGCATTTT
NA	NA	TRBJ2-5	TRBV5-1	CASSFSGGETQYF	TGCGCCAGCAGCTTTTCTGGTGGAGAGACCCAGTACTTC
NA	NA	TRBJ1-1	TRBV6-5	CASSTRGRNTEAFF	TGTGCCAGCAGTACAAGGGGGAGGAACACTGAAGCTTTCTTT
NA	NA	TRBJ2-1	TRBV2	CASSAYRDREQFF	TGTGCCAGCAGTGCATACAGGGACCGTGAGCAGTTCTTC
NA	NA	TRBJ2-2	TRBV19	CASSILSGWSTGELFF	TGTGCCAGTAGTATCTTATCAGGGTGGAGCACCGGGGAGCTGTTTTTT
few	TRBD1	TRBJ2-7	TRBV7-9	CASSFQQGGNYEQYF	TGTGCCAGCAGCTTCCAACAGGGGGGAAACTACGAGCAGTACTTC
NA	NA	TRBJ2-1	TRBV9	CASSDRQDRFPYNEQFF	TGTGCCAGCAGCGACAGACAAGACAGGTTCCCTTACAATGAGCAGTTCTTC
NA	NA	TRBJ1-1	TRBV5-4	CASSKSGRAGTEAFF	TGTGCCAGCAGCAAGAGCGGTAGGGCGGGCACTGAAGCTTTCTTT
NA	NA	TRBJ1-2	TRBV15	CATSRDEGVLRSNYGYTF	TGTGCCACCAGCAGAGATGAGGGCGTACTCCGCTCTAACTATGGCTACACCTTC
many	NA	TRBJ1-2	TRBV9	CASSVAPEGRGYTF	TGTGCCAGCAGCGTAGCCCCGGAAGGACGGGGCTACACCTTC
NA	TRBD2	TRBJ2-1	TRBV7-3	CASSSPGLASEQFF	TGTGCCAGCAGCTCCCCGGGACTAGCTTCTGAGCAGTTCTTC
NA	NA	TRBJ2-7	TRBV2	CASTYRNSYEQYF	TGTGCCAGCACCTACAGGAACTCCTACGAGCAGTACTTC
many	NA	TRBJ2-7	TRBV5-4	CASSAPGDSLYEQYF	TGTGCCAGCAGCGCCCCAGGGGATTCCCTCTACGAGCAGTACTTC
NA	TRBD1	TRBJ2-7	TRBV5-1	CATPTGGFYEQYF	TGCGCCACCCCGACAGGGGGTTTCTACGAGCAGTACTTC
NA	NA	TRBJ2-4	TRBV4-1	CASSQDMGESTRAKNIQYF	TGCGCCAGCAGCCAAGATATGGGGGAGTCCACGAGGGCCAAAAACATTCAGTACTTC
NA	NA	TRBJ2-5	TRBV7-7	CASGTSLQETQYF	TGTGCCAGCGGAACTAGTCTCCAAGAGACCCAGTACTTC
NA	TRBD2	TRBJ2-7	TRBV5-1	CASSLVAVGGGYEQYF	TGCGCCAGCAGCTTGGTAGCGGTCGGGGGAGGGTACGAGCAGTACTTC
NA	TRBD2	TRBJ2-1	TRBV7-2	CASSLPGAGGNEQFF	TGTGCCAGCAGCTTACCGGGAGCGGGAGGGAATGAGCAGTTCTTC
NA	NA	TRBJ2-1	TRBV27	CASSSGSSAYNEQFF	TGTGCCAGCAGTTCGGGATCCTCCGCTTACAATGAGCAGTTCTTC
NA	NA	TRBJ1-5	TRBV2	CASTRSGNQPQHF	TGTGCCAGCACCCGCTCAGGGAATCAGCCCCAGCATTTT
NA	NA	TRBJ2-7	TRBV5-1	CASSLRPWDGTYEQYF	TGCGCCAGCAGCTTGCGTCCTTGGGACGGCACCTACGAGCAGTACTTC
NA	NA	TRBJ2-1	TRBV5-1	CASSLTAGEQFF	TGCGCCAGCAGCTTGACGGCGGGGGAGCAGTTCTTC